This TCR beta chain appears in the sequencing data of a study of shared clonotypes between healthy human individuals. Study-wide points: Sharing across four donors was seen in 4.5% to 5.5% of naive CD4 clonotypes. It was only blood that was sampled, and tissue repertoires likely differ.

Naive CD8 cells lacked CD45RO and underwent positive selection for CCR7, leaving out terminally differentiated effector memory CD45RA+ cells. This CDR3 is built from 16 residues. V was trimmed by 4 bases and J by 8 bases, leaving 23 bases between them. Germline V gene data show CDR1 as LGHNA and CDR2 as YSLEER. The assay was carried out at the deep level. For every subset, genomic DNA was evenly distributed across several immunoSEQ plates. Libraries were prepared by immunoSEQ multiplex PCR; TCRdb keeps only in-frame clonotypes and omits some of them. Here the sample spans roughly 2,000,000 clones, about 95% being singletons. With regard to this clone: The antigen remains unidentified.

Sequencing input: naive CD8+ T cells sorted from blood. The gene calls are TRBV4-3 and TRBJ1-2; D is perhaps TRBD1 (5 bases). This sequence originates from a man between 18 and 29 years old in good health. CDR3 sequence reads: CASSPDLGPYAEGYTF. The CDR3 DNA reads TGCGCCAGCAGCCCTGATCTGGGGCCCTACGCGGAGGGCTACACCTTC.